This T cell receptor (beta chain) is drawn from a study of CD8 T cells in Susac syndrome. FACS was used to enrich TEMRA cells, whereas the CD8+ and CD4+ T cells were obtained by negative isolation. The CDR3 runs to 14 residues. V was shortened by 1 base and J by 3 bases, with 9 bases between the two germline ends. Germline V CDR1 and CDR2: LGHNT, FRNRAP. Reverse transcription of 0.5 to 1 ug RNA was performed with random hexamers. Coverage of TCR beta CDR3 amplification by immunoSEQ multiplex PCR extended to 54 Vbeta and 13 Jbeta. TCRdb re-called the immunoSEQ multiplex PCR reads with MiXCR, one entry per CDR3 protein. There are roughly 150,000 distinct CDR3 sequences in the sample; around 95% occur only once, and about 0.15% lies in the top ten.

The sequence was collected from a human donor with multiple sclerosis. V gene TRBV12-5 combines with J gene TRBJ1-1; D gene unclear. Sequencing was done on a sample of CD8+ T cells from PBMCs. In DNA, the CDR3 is TGTGCTAGTGGTTTGGCACCGGGGTACACTGAAGCTTTCTTT. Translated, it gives CASGLAPGYTEAFF.